Sequencing of this TCR beta chain was carried out in a study of Ad26.COV2.S vaccination and SARS-CoV-2 variants. On the study more broadly: Trial arm assignment for the donor was COV1001 Ad26.COV2.S.

Treatment noted: roughly 20 received Ad26.COV2.S at low or high dose, single or two shots; about 5 received placebo; per-sample allocation not given. On day 63 after the first injection, vaccine and placebo recipients gave samples. An adult of 18-55 years in Boston served as donor. What was given as vaccine was an Ad26 vector encoding Wuhan-strain SARS-CoV-2 spike. TCRdb keeps only in-frame clones here, not all; method: immunoSEQ multiplex PCR. This table holds hundreds of thousands of clones, about 86% found once. Germline-derived CDR1 and CDR2 are SGHAT and FQNNGV. This CDR3 spans 15 amino acids. Trimming removed 6 bases from V and 5 bases from J; junction bases left unmatched: 11.

The TCR originated in a person aged 18-65 years who received the Ad26.COV2.S COVID-19 vaccine or a placebo. The source material was peripheral blood, sampled in a trial of Ad26.COV2.S vaccine versus placebo. The chain joins TRBV11-2 to TRBJ2-3, with 7 bases fitting TRBD1. CDR3 sequence: CASRKTGYEGDTQYF. The CDR3 nucleotides read TGTGCCAGCAGGAAGACAGGGTACGAGGGAGATACGCAGTATTTT.